This TCR beta chain emerged from a study of ipilimumab plus nivolumab after autologous stem cell transplantation. Ipilimumab, 1 mg/kg, started 14 to 28 days after autologous transplant. Through week 26, nivolumab 3 mg/kg IV was given weeks 1, 4, 7, 10, then biweekly. Some clones are missing from TCRdb's copy, which holds only in-frame ones; the method was immunoSEQ multiplex PCR. Of 43,000 or so clones in the sample, over 75% were seen once. Trimming removed 10 bases from V and 0 bases from J, with 12 bases in between. Germline lookup yields CDR1 LNHDA and CDR2 SQIVND (reference sequence). The CDR3 contains 13 residues.

This receptor was taken from a male donor with multiple myeloma. This chain joins TRBV19 and TRBJ1-1; the D gene is possibly TRBD1 (6 bases). Sequences were derived from PBMCs, sampled in a trial of ipilimumab plus nivolumab as post-transplant consolidation. The DNA for the CDR3 is TGTGCCACTATGGACAGAATGAACACTGAAGCTTTCTTT. It encodes CATMDRMNTEAFF.